This T cell receptor beta chain came from a study of blood T cell repertoires in COVID-19. Points on this clone: This same CDR3 is encoded by further DNA sequences in the sample.

In the authors' workflow: Estimation of nucleated cell counts relied on the amplification of reference gene primers. TCRdb keeps only in-frame clones here, not all; method: immunoSEQ multiplex PCR. That table furnishes V, J and clone size, whereas the DNA furnished D and trimming. This table has 150,000 to 200,000 clones, under 95% appearing once. Specimen: peripheral blood. The sequence came from a man between 18 and 29 years old with acute or convalescent COVID-19.

The CDR3, as DNA: TGTGCCAGTAGTATGACAGGGGACCAGCCCCAGCATTTT. This encodes CASSMTGDQPQHF. The chain combines TRBV19 with TRBJ1-5, with 8 nucleotides matching TRBD1. The V gene's germline CDR1 is LNHDA and CDR2 SQIVND (reference sequence). The CDR3 totals 13 residues. J gave up 7 bases and V 3 bases, and 2 bases lay outside the gene matches.